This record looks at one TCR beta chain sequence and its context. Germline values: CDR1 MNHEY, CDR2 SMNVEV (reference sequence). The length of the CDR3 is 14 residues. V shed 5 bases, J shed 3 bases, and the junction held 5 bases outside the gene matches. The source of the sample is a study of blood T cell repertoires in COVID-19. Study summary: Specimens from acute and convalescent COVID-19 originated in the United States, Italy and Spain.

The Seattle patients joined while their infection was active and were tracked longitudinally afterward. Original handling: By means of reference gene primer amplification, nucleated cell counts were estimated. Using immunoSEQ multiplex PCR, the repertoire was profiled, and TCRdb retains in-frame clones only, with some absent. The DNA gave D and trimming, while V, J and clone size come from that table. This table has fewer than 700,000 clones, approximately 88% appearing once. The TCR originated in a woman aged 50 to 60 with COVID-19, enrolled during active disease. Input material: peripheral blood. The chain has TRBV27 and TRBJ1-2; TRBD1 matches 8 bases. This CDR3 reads CASSPGGADYGYTF. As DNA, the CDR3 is TGTGCCAGCAGTCCAGGGGGCGCGGACTATGGCTACACCTTC.